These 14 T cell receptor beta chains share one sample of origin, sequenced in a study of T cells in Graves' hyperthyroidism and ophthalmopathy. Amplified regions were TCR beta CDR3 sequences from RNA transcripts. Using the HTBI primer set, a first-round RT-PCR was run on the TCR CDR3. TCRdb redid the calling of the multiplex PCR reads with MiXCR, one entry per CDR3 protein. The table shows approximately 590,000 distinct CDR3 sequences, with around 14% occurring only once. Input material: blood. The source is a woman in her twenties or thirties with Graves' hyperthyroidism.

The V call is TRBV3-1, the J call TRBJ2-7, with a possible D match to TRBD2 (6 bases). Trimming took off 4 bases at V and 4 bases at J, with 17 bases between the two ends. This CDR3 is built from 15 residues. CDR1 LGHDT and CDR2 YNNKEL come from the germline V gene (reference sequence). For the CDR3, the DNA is TGTGCCAGCAGCCCGGGACTCCGGGTTTCATACGAGCAGTACTTC. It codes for CASSPGLRVSYEQYF.

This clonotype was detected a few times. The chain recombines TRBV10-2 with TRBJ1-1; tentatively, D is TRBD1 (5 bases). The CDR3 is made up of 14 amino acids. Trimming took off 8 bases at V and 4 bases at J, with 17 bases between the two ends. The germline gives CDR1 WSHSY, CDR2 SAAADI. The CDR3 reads CASGHAGGSTEAFF. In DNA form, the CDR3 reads TGCGCCAGCGGACACGCGGGGGGATCCACTGAAGCTTTCTTT.

The CDR3 is CASSRPRDRGHEQFF. In DNA form, the CDR3 reads TGTGCCAGCAGCCGCCCCCGGGACAGGGGCCATGAGCAGTTCTTC. The rearrangement uses TRBV7-9 and TRBJ2-1, with 10 bases fitting TRBD1. This CDR3 has 15 amino acids. In germline, CDR1 is SEHNR, CDR2 FQNEAQ (reference sequence). V lost 5 bases, J lost 8 bases, and 9 bases stayed unmatched. The variable domain in full, completed from reference TRBV7-9 and TRBJ2-1, reads DTGVSQNPRHKITKRGQNVTFRCDPISEHNRLYWYRQTLGQGPEFLTYFQNEAQLEKSRLLSDRFSAERPKGSFSTLEIQRTEQGDSAMYLCASSRPRDRGHEQFFGPGTRLTVL.

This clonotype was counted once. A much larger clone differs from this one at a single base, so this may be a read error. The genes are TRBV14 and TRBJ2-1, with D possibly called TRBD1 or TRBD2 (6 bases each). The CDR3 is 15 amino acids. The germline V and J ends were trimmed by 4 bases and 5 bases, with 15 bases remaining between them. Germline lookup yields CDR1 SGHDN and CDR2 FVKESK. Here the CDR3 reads CASSPLAGTNNEQFF. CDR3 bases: TGTGCCAGCAGCCCACTAGCAGGGACAAACAATGAGCAGTTCTTC.

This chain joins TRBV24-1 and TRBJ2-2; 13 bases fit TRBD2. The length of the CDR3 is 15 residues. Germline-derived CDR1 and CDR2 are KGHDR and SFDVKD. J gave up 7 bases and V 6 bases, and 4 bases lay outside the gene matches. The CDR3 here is CATSTSGRDHGELFF. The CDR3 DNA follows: TGTGCCACCAGTACTAGCGGGAGGGATCACGGGGAGCTGTTTTTT.

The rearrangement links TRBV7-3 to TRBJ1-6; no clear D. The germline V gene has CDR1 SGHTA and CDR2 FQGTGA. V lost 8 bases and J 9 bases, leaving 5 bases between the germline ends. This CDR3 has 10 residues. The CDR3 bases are TGTGCCAGCCCCCTTTCACCCCTCCACTTT. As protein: CASPLSPLHF.

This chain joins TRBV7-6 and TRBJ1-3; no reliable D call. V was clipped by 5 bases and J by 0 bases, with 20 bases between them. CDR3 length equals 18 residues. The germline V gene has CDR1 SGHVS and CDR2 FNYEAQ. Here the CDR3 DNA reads TGTGCCAGCAGCCTAAACGAGGAAACGTGGAGCTCTGGAAACACCATATATTTT. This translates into CASSLNEETWSSGNTIYF. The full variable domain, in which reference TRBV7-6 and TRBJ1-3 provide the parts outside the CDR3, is GAGVSQSPRYKVTKRGQDVALRCDPISGHVSLYWYRQALGQGPEFLTYFNYEAQQDKSGLPNDRFSAERPEGSISTLTIQRTEQRDSAMYRCASSLNEETWSSGNTIYFGEGSWLTVV.

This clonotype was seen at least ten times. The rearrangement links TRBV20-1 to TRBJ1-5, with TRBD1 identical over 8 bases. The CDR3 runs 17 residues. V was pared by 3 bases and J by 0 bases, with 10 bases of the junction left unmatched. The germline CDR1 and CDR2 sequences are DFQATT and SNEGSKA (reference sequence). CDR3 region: CSARRGQAGYSNQPQHF. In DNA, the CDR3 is TGCAGTGCTAGGAGGGGACAGGCAGGATATAGCAATCAGCCCCAGCATTTT.

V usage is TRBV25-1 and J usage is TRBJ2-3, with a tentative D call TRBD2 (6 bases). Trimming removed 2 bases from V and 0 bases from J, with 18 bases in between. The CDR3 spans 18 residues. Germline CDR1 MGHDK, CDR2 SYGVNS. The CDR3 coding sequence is TGTGCCAGCAGTGAACACTCCCTACGGGCGGGAAGCACAGATACGCAGTATTTT. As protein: CASSEHSLRAGSTDTQYF.

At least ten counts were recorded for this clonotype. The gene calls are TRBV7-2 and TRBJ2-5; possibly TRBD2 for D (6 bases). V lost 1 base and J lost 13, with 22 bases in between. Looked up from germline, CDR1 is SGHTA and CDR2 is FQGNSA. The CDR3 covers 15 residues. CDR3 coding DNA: TGTGCCAGCAGCTTAGGCTGGCGGGACCCCCGAGAGGTGTACTTC. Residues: CASSLGWRDPREVYF.

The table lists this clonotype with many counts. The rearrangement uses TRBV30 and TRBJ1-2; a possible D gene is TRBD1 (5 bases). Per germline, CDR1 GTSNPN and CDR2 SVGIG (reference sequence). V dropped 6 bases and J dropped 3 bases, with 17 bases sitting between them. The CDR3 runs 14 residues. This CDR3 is CACSLGGVYYGYTF. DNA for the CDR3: TGTGCCTGTTCCCTAGGAGGGGTTTACTATGGCTACACCTTC. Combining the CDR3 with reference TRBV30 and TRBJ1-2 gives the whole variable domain SQTIHQWPATLVQPVGSPLSLECTVEGTSNPNLYWYRQAAGRGLQLLFYSVGIGQISSEVPQNLSASRPQDRQFILSSKKLLLSDSGFYLCACSLGGVYYGYTFGSGTRLTVV.

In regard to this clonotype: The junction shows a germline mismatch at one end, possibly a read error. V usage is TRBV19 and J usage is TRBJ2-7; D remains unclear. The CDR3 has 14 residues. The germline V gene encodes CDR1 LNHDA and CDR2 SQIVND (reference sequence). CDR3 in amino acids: CASSTTGASYGQYF. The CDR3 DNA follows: TGTGCCAGTAGTACCACTGGTGCCTCCTACGGGCAGTACTTC.

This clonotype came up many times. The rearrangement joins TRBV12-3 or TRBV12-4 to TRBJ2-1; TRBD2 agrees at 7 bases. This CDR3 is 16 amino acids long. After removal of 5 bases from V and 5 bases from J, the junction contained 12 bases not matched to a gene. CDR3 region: CASSILGRGRDNEQFF. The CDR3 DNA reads TGTGCCAGCAGTATCCTTGGGAGAGGGAGGGACAATGAGCAGTTCTTC.

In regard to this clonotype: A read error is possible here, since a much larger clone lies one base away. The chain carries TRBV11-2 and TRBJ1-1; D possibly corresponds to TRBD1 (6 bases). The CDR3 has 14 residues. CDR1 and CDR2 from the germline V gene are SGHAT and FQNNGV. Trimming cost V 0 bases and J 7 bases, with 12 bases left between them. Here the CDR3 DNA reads TGTGCCAGCAGCTTAGAGGGGGCATACGATGAAGCTTTCTTT. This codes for CASSLEGAYDEAFF.